The 11 T cell receptor beta chains presented below share a single source sample, sequenced in a study of T-cell memory formation after mild COVID-19. In TCRdb, the 5' RACE reads were re-called with MiXCR into one record per CDR3 protein. Seen here are approximately 350,000 distinct CDR3 sequences, around an eighth observed once, and the top ten hold around 21%. Sequencing was performed on PBMCs or a T cell subset sorted from them (not recorded which). These receptors originate from a man aged 18 to 35 who had mild COVID-19 (a few samples of this study predate the infection). Cell type and time point are not known.

In its sample, this clonotype was seen a few times. The rearrangement uses TRBV4-1 and TRBJ2-1; D not resolved. V shed 2 bases and J shed 16 bases, with 27 bases lying between them. Germline V gene data show CDR1 as MGHRA and CDR2 as YSYEKL. The CDR3 consists of 16 residues. The CDR3 reads CASSQPGQRFKPRLFF. CDR3 in DNA: TGCGCCAGCAGCCAACCGGGCCAACGTTTTAAGCCCCGATTATTCTTC.

V gene TRBV20-1 combines with J gene TRBJ2-7; no firm D call. The CDR3 contains 16 residues. Trimming removed 6 bases at V and 0 bases at J, with 21 bases between. Looked up from germline, CDR1 is DFQATT and CDR2 is SNEGSKA (reference sequence). The CDR3 DNA sequence: TGCAGTGCCACCCACCCATCAGGCCCCAACTCCTACGAGCAGTACTTC. This sequence encodes CSATHPSGPNSYEQYF.

This clonotype came up a few times. This chain joins TRBV4-1 and TRBJ1-2; no definite D call. Germline V lookup: CDR1 MGHRA, CDR2 YSYEKL. V lost 4 bases to trimming and J lost 0 bases, with 18 bases between them. The CDR3 has 17 amino acids. The CDR3 bases are TGCGCCAGCAGCCCCAGCGCCCTTGGAACCCCTAACTATGGCTACACCTTC. As protein: CASSPSALGTPNYGYTF.

This chain uses TRBV6-5 with TRBJ2-1; 7 bases line up with TRBD1. J lost 9 bases, V lost 5 bases, and 10 bases had no gene match. This CDR3 region has 14 residues. From germline, CDR1 is MNHEY and CDR2 SVGAGI. CDR3 coding DNA: TGTGCCAGCAGTAACGGACAGGTTAGAGTTGAGCAGTTCTTC. It specifies CASSNGQVRVEQFF.

The genes are TRBV10-3 and TRBJ2-5; D is unresolved. The CDR3 runs to 13 residues. Germline V lookup: CDR1 ENHRY, CDR2 SYGVKD. Trimming shortened V by 2 bases and J by 5 bases, and 9 bases separated the two germline ends. CDR3 amino acids: CAISERQFETQYF. CDR3 DNA: TGTGCCATCAGTGAGCGGCAGTTCGAGACCCAGTACTTC.

This clonotype was observed many times. CDR3 coding DNA: TGCGCCAGCAGCCAGGACAGTCGCAATCAGCCCCAGCATTTT. Amino acid sequence: CASSQDSRNQPQHF. The rearrangement uses TRBV4-3 and TRBJ1-5; possible D gene TRBD1, 6 bases. Trimming stripped 3 bases from V and 2 bases from J, with 8 bases between. The CDR3 is 14 residues long. CDR1 LGHNA and CDR2 YSLEER come from the germline V gene.

This clonotype was picked up one time. This chain links TRBV7-2 with TRBJ1-1; 9 nucleotides match TRBD1. CDR3 length equals 15 residues. The J segment lost 1 base and the V segment lost 5 bases, leaving 5 bases of the junction unmatched. The V gene's germline CDR1 is SGHTA and CDR2 FQGNSA. The CDR3 coding sequence is TGTGCCAGCAGCCACCGGGGACAGGGGAACACTGAAGCTTTCTTT. Translating gives CASSHRGQGNTEAFF.

This clonotype was recorded many times. V and J are TRBV6-5 and TRBJ1-2; the match to TRBD1 covers 10 bases. The trim removed 2 bases at V and 5 bases at J, leaving 5 bases unmatched. In germline, CDR1 is MNHEY, CDR2 SVGAGI. This CDR3 is 15 amino acids long. The CDR3 DNA is TGTGCCAGCAGTTACCGCGGGACAGGGGTTTATGGCTACACCTTC. This codes for CASSYRGTGVYGYTF.

This clonotype occurred once. This chain joins TRBV2 and TRBJ1-2; 9 nucleotides match TRBD1. Germline CDR1 reads SNHLY; CDR2 reads FYNNEI. The J segment lost 6 bases and the V segment lost 5 bases, leaving 10 bases of the junction unmatched. The CDR3 length is 15 residues. Here the CDR3 reads CASSLTGTGLNGYTF. The CDR3 coding sequence is TGTGCCAGCAGTCTAACCGGGACAGGGCTAAATGGCTACACCTTC.

The CDR3, as DNA: TGCGCCAGCAGCCCTGGGGCTCGACGTCCGTTCTTC. Residues: CASSPGARRPFF. The chain joins TRBV5-1 to TRBJ2-1; D is perhaps TRBD1 (5 bases). CDR1 and CDR2 from the germline V gene are SGHRS and YFSETQ. This CDR3 contains 12 residues. The ends were cut back, 4 bases at V and 15 bases at J, with 17 bases in the middle.

The chain couples TRBV6-5 to TRBJ2-5; 8 nucleotides agree with TRBD2. The CDR3 consists of 16 residues. The V gene's germline CDR1 is MNHEY and CDR2 SVGAGI. V lost 0 bases and J lost 4; bases outside the gene matches: 7. CDR3 region: CASSYSTAGGRETQYF. The CDR3 nucleotides read TGTGCCAGCAGTTACTCGACGGCGGGGGGAAGAGAGACCCAGTACTTC.